Below, 28 T cell receptor beta chains from the same sample are listed, as sequenced in a study of T cell responses to AZD1222 COVID-19 vaccine. This table comes from immunoSEQ multiplex PCR, and its TCRdb copy is limited to in-frame clones, with some not included. The data show about 160,000 clones, under 95% seen once. Sample: peripheral blood, taken on day 0 of AZD1222 vaccination. The receptors were gathered from an adult in good health.

J is TRBJ1-1 and V is TRBV28, with D possibly matching TRBD1 (6 bases). CDR3 length equals 14 residues. Germline CDR1 reads MDHEN; CDR2 reads SYDVKM. V lost 3 bases, J lost 3 bases, and 11 bases lay in between. The CDR3, as DNA: TGTGCCAGCAGTTTCGGGGGCGGCTACACTGAAGCTTTCTTT. Protein product: CASSFGGGYTEAFF.

The chain links TRBV19 to TRBJ1-4; D is uncertain. Germline lookup yields CDR1 LNHDA and CDR2 SQIVND (reference sequence). This CDR3 has 14 amino acids. The V gene lost 4 bases and the J gene lost 8 bases, with 14 bases spanning the gap. The CDR3 reads CASSTEERSEKLFF. CDR3 DNA: TGTGCCAGTAGTACGGAGGAGCGGAGCGAAAAACTGTTTTTT.

The chain couples TRBV2 to TRBJ1-1; D might be TRBD1 (5 bases). CDR3 length: 14 amino acids. The V and J ends lost 8 bases and 1 base respectively, with 14 bases between them. Germline V lookup: CDR1 SNHLY, CDR2 FYNNEI. CDR3 protein: CASVGRGANTEAFF. CDR3 coding DNA: TGTGCCAGCGTGGGGAGAGGGGCGAACACTGAAGCTTTCTTT.

V gene TRBV28 combines with J gene TRBJ1-4, with 9 bases aligning to TRBD1. Germline values: CDR1 MDHEN, CDR2 SYDVKM. The junction had 11 bases not matched to a gene; V was cut back by 7 bases and J by 8 bases. This CDR3 is built from 15 residues. The CDR3 coding sequence is TGTGCCAGCAATCCAATTGGTACAGGGGGCGAAAAACTGTTTTTT. Translated: CASNPIGTGGEKLFF.

The V and J genes are TRBV15 and TRBJ1-5; D uncertain. CDR3 length: 13 amino acids. The V gene's germline CDR1 is LNHNV and CDR2 YYDKDF (reference sequence). The V gene lost 6 bases and the J gene lost 7 bases, with 13 bases spanning the gap. CDR3 sequence: CATSSGDGQPQHF. The DNA of the CDR3 is TGTGCCACCAGTTCGGGCGATGGGCAGCCCCAGCATTTT.

The chain links TRBV27 to TRBJ2-7; no clear D gene. V lost 2 bases and J 1 base, leaving 12 bases between the germline ends. Germline V gene sequence: CDR1 MNHEY, CDR2 SMNVEV (reference sequence). CDR3 length: 15 amino acids. The DNA for the CDR3 is TGTGCCAGCAGTTTACAGAGCCTTGTATCCTACGAGCAGTACTTC. Translated: CASSLQSLVSYEQYF.

CDR3 DNA: TGTGCCATCAGTGAGTCGAAGGGGATGAACACTGAAGCTTTCTTT. It is translated as CAISESKGMNTEAFF. The rearrangement uses TRBV10-3 and TRBJ1-1; TRBD1 is a possible D gene (5 bases). This CDR3 is built from 15 residues. V was pared by 0 bases and J by 0 bases, with 8 bases between. CDR1 and CDR2 (germline): ENHRY, SYGVKD.

This clone turned up a few times. The V call is TRBV5-1, the J call TRBJ2-3, with 9 bases aligning to TRBD2. The length of the CDR3 is 17 residues. The germline V gene has CDR1 SGHRS and CDR2 YFSETQ. Germline trimming cut 4 bases from V and 4 bases from J; bases unmatched to any gene: 13. CDR3 protein: CASSRSLAGGSSDTQYF. In DNA, the CDR3 is TGCGCCAGCAGCCGGTCCTTGGCGGGAGGGAGTTCAGATACGCAGTATTTT.

The table lists this clone with a count of one. V gene TRBV11-2 combines with J gene TRBJ2-7; 7 nucleotides agree with TRBD2. V dropped 1 base and J dropped 4; count of bases not matched to a gene: 1. CDR3 length: 13 amino acids. CDR1 is SGHAT and CDR2 is FQNNGV in the germline V gene. The chain's CDR3 is CASSLGDYYEQYF. Written as DNA, the CDR3 is TGTGCCAGCAGCTTAGGGGACTATTACGAGCAGTACTTC.

The rearrangement uses TRBV19 and TRBJ1-5; D is undetermined. CDR3 size: 14 residues. Trimming left V 2 bases short and J 4 bases short, with 9 bases between. Germline V gene lookup returns CDR1 LNHDA and CDR2 SQIVND (reference sequence). The CDR3 spells CASSILTGNQPQHF. CDR3 in DNA: TGTGCCAGTAGTATACTGACGGGGAATCAGCCCCAGCATTTT.

The chain carries TRBV14 and TRBJ1-1, with TRBD1 as a possible D gene (5 bases). Trimming took 5 bases from V and 6 from J, leaving 7 bases between them. Germline CDR1 is SGHDN and CDR2 is FVKESK. The CDR3 length is 11 residues. The CDR3 reads CASSGGPEAFF. The CDR3 DNA reads TGTGCCAGCAGCGGGGGACCTGAAGCTTTCTTT. The full variable domain, completed using reference TRBV14 and TRBJ1-1, is EAGVTQFPSHSVIEKGQTVTLRCDPISGHDNLYWYRRVMGKEIKFLLHFVKESKQDESGMPNNRFLAERTGGTYSTLKVQPAELEDSGVYFCASSGGPEAFFGQGTRLTVV.

The chain joins TRBV11-2 to TRBJ2-7; 7 bases map to TRBD2. The CDR3 sequence is 15 residues long. CDR1 and CDR2 from the germline V gene are SGHAT and FQNNGV. The V gene end was trimmed by 5 bases and the J gene end by 0 bases; junction bases not matched to a gene: 7. This CDR3 is CASSPTGTISYEQYF. The CDR3 bases are TGTGCCAGCAGCCCGACCGGGACTATCTCCTACGAGCAGTACTTC.

J is TRBJ2-7 and V is TRBV6-2 or TRBV6-3, with TRBD2 as a possible D gene (6 bases). Germline CDR1 MNHEY, CDR2 SVGEGT. V was trimmed by 5 bases and J by 1 base, leaving 12 bases between them. This CDR3 has 14 amino acids. CDR3 in amino acids: CASSGHAGSYEQYF. The CDR3 DNA is TGTGCCAGCAGTGGACACGCGGGGTCCTACGAGCAGTACTTC.

The gene calls are TRBV28 and TRBJ2-7; TRBD1 is a possible D gene (6 bases). This CDR3 is built from 15 residues. V was cut by 2 bases and J by 6 bases, with 17 bases left in between. CDR1 is MDHEN and CDR2 is SYDVKM in the germline V gene. CDR3 in DNA: TGTGCCAGCAGTTTAATACTACAGGGCTTGGGCGAGCAGTACTTC. As protein: CASSLILQGLGEQYF.

The chain combines TRBV7-3 with TRBJ1-5, with D hard to call. Deletions cut 5 bases from V and 9 bases from J, with 14 bases between. The CDR3 has 13 amino acids. CDR1 and CDR2 from the germline V gene are SGHTA and FQGTGA. The CDR3 is CASSEVAGLPQHF. Written as DNA, the CDR3 is TGTGCCAGCAGCGAGGTGGCCGGGCTGCCCCAGCATTTT.

J is TRBJ1-1 and V is TRBV6-5; 8 nucleotides match TRBD1. This CDR3 comprises 15 residues. Germline values: CDR1 MNHEY, CDR2 SVGAGI. V shed 6 bases, J shed 7 bases, and the junction held 13 bases outside the gene matches. The CDR3 spells CASRGTGPLVVEAFF. Here the CDR3 DNA reads TGTGCCAGCAGGGGGACAGGACCCTTGGTTGTTGAAGCTTTCTTT.

The V gene is TRBV18, the J gene TRBJ1-4; D not resolved. The V end lost 0 bases, the J end lost 0 bases, and 11 bases lay between the germline ends. The length of the CDR3 is 17 residues. Germline loops: CDR1 KGHSH, CDR2 LQKENI. CDR3 loop: CASSPPGSVATNEKLFF. In nucleotides, the CDR3 is TGTGCCAGCTCACCACCGGGTTCAGTTGCAACTAATGAAAAACTGTTTTTT.

A single count supports this clone. The V call is TRBV10-3, the J call TRBJ1-1, with 7 bases fitting TRBD1. The V segment lost 9 bases and the J segment 6 bases; nucleotides outside the gene matches: 19. CDR3 length: 16 amino acids. Germline V gene sequence: CDR1 ENHRY, CDR2 SYGVKD. CDR3 in amino acids: CAIHLPLAGGPPEAFF. As DNA, the CDR3 is TGTGCCATACACCTCCCCCTCGCAGGGGGGCCCCCTGAAGCTTTCTTT.

The V gene is TRBV19, the J gene TRBJ1-3; 8 nucleotides line up with TRBD1. From germline, CDR1 is LNHDA and CDR2 SQIVND (reference sequence). This CDR3 has 15 residues. Germline trimming cut 1 base from V and 2 bases from J; bases unmatched to any gene: 1. CDR3 bases: TGTGCCAGTAGTATAGGGACAGGGACTGGAAACACCATATATTTT. The encoded protein is CASSIGTGTGNTIYF.

The chain uses TRBV29-1 and TRBJ2-1; D assignment may be TRBD1 or TRBD2 (7 bases each). Trimming left V 5 bases short and J 6 bases short, with 17 bases between. Germline CDR1 and CDR2: SQVTM and ANQGSEA. This CDR3 contains 14 residues. The CDR3 bases are TGCAGCGTTATGACAGGGAGGGGGGGCAATGAGCAGTTCTTC. Translating it yields CSVMTGRGGNEQFF.

CDR3: CASSARRRTYNEQFF. CDR3 bases: TGTGCCAGCAGTGCGAGACGGAGGACCTACAATGAGCAGTTCTTC. The rearrangement joins TRBV28 to TRBJ2-1; possible D gene TRBD2, 5 bases. Germline-derived CDR1 and CDR2 are MDHEN and SYDVKM. V was clipped by 5 bases and J by 2 bases, with 13 bases between them. The CDR3 has 15 residues.

The chain is built from TRBV27 and TRBJ2-1, with TRBD2 matching 11 bases. CDR1 and CDR2 from the germline V gene are MNHEY and SMNVEV (reference sequence). The CDR3 has 18 amino acids. J lost 0 bases, V lost 5 bases, and 9 bases had no gene match. The CDR3 spells CASSPLGLAESSYNEQFF. The CDR3 DNA reads TGTGCCAGCAGTCCGCTGGGACTAGCGGAGAGCTCCTACAATGAGCAGTTCTTC.

The rearrangement joins TRBV28 to TRBJ1-3; 8 bases match TRBD1. With 8 bases clipped from V and 3 bases from J, the junction kept 15 bases outside the gene matches. This CDR3 is 17 amino acids long. Germline V gives CDR1 MDHEN, CDR2 SYDVKM. In DNA, the CDR3 is TGTGCCAGCGGCAACCTGGCTCAGGGGGCAAGTGGAAACACCATATATTTT. This encodes CASGNLAQGASGNTIYF.

This chain links TRBV28 with TRBJ2-7, with 8 bases aligning to TRBD2. The CDR3 has 13 residues. With 6 bases clipped from V and 0 bases from J, the junction kept 1 base outside the gene matches. Germline V gives CDR1 MDHEN, CDR2 SYDVKM. The CDR3 bases are TGTGCCAGCAGGACTAGCGCCTCCTACGAGCAGTACTTC. It codes for CASRTSASYEQYF.

This clone has more than one count but fewer than ten. The rearrangement uses TRBV29-1 and TRBJ1-1; a possible D gene is TRBD1 (5 bases). This CDR3 is 13 amino acids long. Trimming shortened V by 2 bases and J by 0 bases, and 7 bases separated the two germline ends. The germline gives CDR1 SQVTM, CDR2 ANQGSEA. This CDR3 reads CSVEKGLNTEAFF. CDR3 DNA: TGCAGCGTTGAAAAGGGACTGAACACTGAAGCTTTCTTT.

The chain joins TRBV9 to TRBJ1-2; a weak D match, TRBD1 (5 bases). V was pared by 4 bases and J by 8 bases, with 21 bases between. The CDR3 is 15 residues long. In germline, CDR1 is SGDLS, CDR2 YYNGEE. The CDR3: CASSSPGSRRGGYTF. The CDR3, as DNA: TGTGCCAGCAGCTCCCCAGGTTCCCGCCGGGGGGGCTACACCTTC. Supplemented by reference TRBV9 and TRBJ1-2, the full variable domain reads DSGVTQTPKHLITATGQRVTLRCSPRSGDLSVYWYQQSLDQGLQFLIQYYNGEERAKGNILERFSAQQFPDLHSELNLSSLELGDSALYFCASSSPGSRRGGYTFGSGTRLTVV.

This chain uses TRBV5-4 with TRBJ2-5; 10 nucleotides match TRBD2. The CDR3 has 15 amino acids. Germline CDR1 and CDR2: SGHNT and YYREEE (reference sequence). Trimming removed 2 bases from V and 1 base from J; junction bases left unmatched: 2. CDR3: CASSLLAGPQETQYF. For the CDR3, the DNA is TGTGCCAGCAGCTTACTAGCGGGACCCCAAGAGACCCAGTACTTC.

This chain connects TRBV11-3 to TRBJ2-1; 7 bases match TRBD2. V gave up 6 bases and J gave up 2 bases; unmatched junction bases: 7. The CDR3 is made up of 15 amino acids. Germline lookup yields CDR1 SGHNT and CDR2 YENEEA. CDR3 nucleotide sequence: TGTGCCAGCAGATCTGGACTAGTAGCCTACAATGAGCAGTTCTTC. Its protein product is CASRSGLVAYNEQFF.